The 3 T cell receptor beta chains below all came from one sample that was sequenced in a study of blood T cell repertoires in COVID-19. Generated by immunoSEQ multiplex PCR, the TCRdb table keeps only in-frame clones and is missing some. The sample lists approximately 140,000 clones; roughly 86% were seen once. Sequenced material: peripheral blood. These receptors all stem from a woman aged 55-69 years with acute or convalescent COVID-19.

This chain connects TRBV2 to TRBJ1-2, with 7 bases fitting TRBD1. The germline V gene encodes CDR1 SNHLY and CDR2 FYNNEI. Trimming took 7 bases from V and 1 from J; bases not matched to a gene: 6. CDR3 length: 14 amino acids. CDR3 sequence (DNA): TGTGCCAGCAAGAGTACAGGGGATAACTATGGCTACACCTTC. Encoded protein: CASKSTGDNYGYTF.

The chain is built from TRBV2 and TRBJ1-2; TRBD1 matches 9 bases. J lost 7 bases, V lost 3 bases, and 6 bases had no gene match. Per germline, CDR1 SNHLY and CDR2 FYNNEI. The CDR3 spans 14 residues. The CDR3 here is CASSDPDRGSGYTF. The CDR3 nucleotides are TGTGCCAGCAGTGACCCGGACAGGGGCAGTGGCTACACCTTC.

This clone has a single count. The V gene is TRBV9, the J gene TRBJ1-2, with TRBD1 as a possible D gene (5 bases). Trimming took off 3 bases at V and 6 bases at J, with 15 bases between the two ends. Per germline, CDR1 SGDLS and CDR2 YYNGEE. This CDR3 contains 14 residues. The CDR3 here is CASSARGTIHGYTF. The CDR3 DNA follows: TGTGCCAGCAGCGCCCGCGGGACGATCCATGGCTACACCTTC.